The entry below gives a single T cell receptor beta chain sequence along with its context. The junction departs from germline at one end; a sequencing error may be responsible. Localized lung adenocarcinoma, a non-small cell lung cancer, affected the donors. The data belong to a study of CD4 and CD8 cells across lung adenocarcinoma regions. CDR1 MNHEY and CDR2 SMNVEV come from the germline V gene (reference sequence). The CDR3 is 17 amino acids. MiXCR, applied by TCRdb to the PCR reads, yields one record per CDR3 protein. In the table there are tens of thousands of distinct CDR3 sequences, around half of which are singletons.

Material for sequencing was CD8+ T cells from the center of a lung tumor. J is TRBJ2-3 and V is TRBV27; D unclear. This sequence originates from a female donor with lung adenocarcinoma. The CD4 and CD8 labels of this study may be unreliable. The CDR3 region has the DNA TGTGCCAGCAGTTCCCCACTTTGCGGCCCCTCCACAGAGACGCAGTATTTC. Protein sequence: CASSSPLCGPSTETQYF.